The next 27 T cell receptor beta chains were all read from a single sample in a study of T cell repertoires in cytomegalovirus infection. From the reads, TCRdb called clonotypes with MiXCR, one entry per CDR3 protein. Here the sample spans a few hundred thousand distinct CDR3 sequences, about a sixth being singletons. Material: CD8+ T cells from PBMCs. The receptor source for this set is a human donor in good health (CMV status not recorded). Some clones in this sample may be carry-over from other donors' samples.

The rearrangement uses TRBV6-8 and TRBJ2-3; TRBD2 aligns across 9 bases. This CDR3 has 17 amino acids. Germline CDR1 MNHGY, CDR2 SAAAGT. The junction had 11 bases not matched to a gene; V was cut back by 0 bases and J by 7 bases. The CDR3 DNA follows: TGTGCCAGCAGTTACTCGGTGGTAGCGGGGGAAACAAATACGCAGTATTTT. It codes for CASSYSVVAGETNTQYF.

V usage is TRBV2 and J usage is TRBJ1-2; 7 nucleotides match TRBD1. Germline lookup yields CDR1 SNHLY and CDR2 FYNNEI. The CDR3 runs to 11 residues. CDR3 nucleotides: TGTGCAGCCCAGCAACCGGGACAGTCTACCTTC. This sequence encodes CAAQQPGQSTF. The variable domain in full, completed from reference TRBV2 and TRBJ1-2, reads EPEVTQTPSHQVTQMGQEVILRCVPISNHLYFYWYRQILGQKVEFLVSFYNNEISEKSEIFDDQFSVERPDGSNFTLKIRSTKLEDSAMYFCAAQQPGQSTFGSGTRLTVV.

The chain has TRBV20-1 and TRBJ2-7, with D perhaps matching TRBD1 (6 bases). This CDR3 spans 14 amino acids. Between the trimmed V and J ends, which lost 6 bases and 2 bases, there was a span of 17 bases. Germline V gene sequence: CDR1 DFQATT, CDR2 SNEGSKA (reference sequence). The CDR3 nucleotides read TGCAGTGCGGGGACCTACGGACAGCCCTACGAGCAGTACTTC. Protein: CSAGTYGQPYEQYF.

This clonotype came up many times. J is TRBJ1-3 and V is TRBV7-2, with D possibly matching TRBD1 (5 bases). From germline, CDR1 is SGHTA and CDR2 FQGNSA. The CDR3 is made up of 15 amino acids. Trimming stripped 3 bases from V and 3 bases from J, with 12 bases between. This chain's CDR3 is CASSFQGISGNTIYF. The CDR3 DNA is TGTGCCAGCAGCTTTCAGGGTATCAGTGGAAACACCATATATTTT.

CDR3 residues: CASSFLGGPEETQYF. DNA of the CDR3: TGTGCCAGCAGCTTCCTTGGGGGGCCAGAAGAGACCCAGTACTTC. The V and J genes are TRBV6-5 and TRBJ2-5; tentatively, D is TRBD1 or TRBD2 (6 bases each). CDR3 length: 15 residues. Trimming cost V 6 bases and J 3 bases, with 17 bases left between them. Germline lookup yields CDR1 MNHEY and CDR2 SVGAGI.

The rearrangement uses TRBV29-1 and TRBJ2-7; D uncertain. Trimming removed 5 bases from V and 2 bases from J, with 10 bases in between. Germline CDR1 reads SQVTM; CDR2 reads ANQGSEA. The CDR3 contains 12 residues. The CDR3 nucleotides are TGCAGCGTTCTGGCAGGTCCCTACGAGCAGTACTTC. It specifies CSVLAGPYEQYF.

This clonotype was counted a single time. This chain joins TRBV20-1 and TRBJ1-2; maybe TRBD1 (6 bases). V was pared by 5 bases and J by 3 bases, with 13 bases between. This CDR3 spans 13 amino acids. Per the germline V gene, CDR1 is DFQATT and CDR2 is SNEGSKA (reference sequence). The CDR3 protein is CSALNRADYGYTF. Here the CDR3 DNA reads TGCAGTGCTCTCAACAGGGCGGACTATGGCTACACCTTC.

In its sample, this clonotype was seen many times. The J gene is TRBJ2-3, the V gene TRBV7-2; D is unclear. Germline assignment: CDR1 SGHTA and CDR2 FQGNSA. V lost 5 bases and J lost 3, with 15 bases in between. The CDR3 is made up of 15 amino acids. The CDR3 region is CASSPTEASTDTQYF. In DNA, the CDR3 is TGTGCCAGCAGCCCTACTGAGGCATCGACAGATACGCAGTATTTT.

The J gene is TRBJ1-6, the V gene TRBV7-8; D gene ambiguous. V was cut by 7 bases and J by 6 bases, with 16 bases left in between. This CDR3 has 15 residues. Per germline, CDR1 SGHVS and CDR2 FQNEAQ. Here the CDR3 DNA reads TGTGCCAGCATTGCAATCGGTGGTGTTAATTCACCCCTCCACTTT. Translation gives CASIAIGGVNSPLHF. The full variable domain, in which reference TRBV7-8 and TRBJ1-6 provide the parts outside the CDR3, is GAGVSQSPRYKVAKRGQDVALRCDPISGHVSLFWYQQALGQGPEFLTYFQNEAQLDKSGLPSDRFFAERPEGSVSTLKIQRTQQEDSAVYLCASIAIGGVNSPLHFGNGTRLTVT.

This clonotype appeared many times. The chain uses TRBV2 and TRBJ2-6; TRBD2 matches at 11 bases. V was clipped by 8 bases and J by 0 bases; unmatched bases: 15. Germline V CDR1 and CDR2: SNHLY, FYNNEI. The CDR3 covers 20 residues. The CDR3 coding sequence is TGTGCCAGCTGCTACAGCAGCACTACTAGCGGGGGCTCTGGGGCCAACGTCCTGACTTTC. It is translated as CASCYSSTTSGGSGANVLTF.

This clonotype was observed a few times. The chain recombines TRBV28 with TRBJ2-7, with TRBD1 identical over 10 bases. Germline CDR1 and CDR2: MDHEN and SYDVKM. The CDR3 totals 15 residues. The V and J ends lost 5 bases and 1 base, in that order; junction bases with no gene match: 5. The CDR3 loop reads CASSPTGGKSYEQYF. The CDR3, as DNA: TGTGCCAGCAGTCCGACAGGGGGCAAGTCCTACGAGCAGTACTTC. Variable domain in full (rest from reference TRBV28 and TRBJ2-7): DVKVTQSSRYLVKRTGEKVFLECVQDMDHENMFWYRQDPGLGLRLIYFSYDVKMKEKGDIPEGYSVSREKKERFSLILESASTNQTSMYLCASSPTGGKSYEQYFGPGTRLTVT.

This clonotype was seen a few times. V and J are TRBV27 and TRBJ2-7, with a possible D match to TRBD1 (6 bases). V shed 0 bases and J shed 0 bases, with 6 bases lying between them. Germline V gene data show CDR1 as MNHEY and CDR2 as SMNVEV (reference sequence). The CDR3 totals 14 residues. This chain's CDR3 is CASSLSDSSYEQYF. The CDR3 nucleotides are TGTGCCAGCAGTTTATCGGACAGCTCCTACGAGCAGTACTTC.

This clonotype was observed at least ten times. The chain uses TRBV7-2 and TRBJ2-7; 13 bases fit TRBD2. Germline V gene lookup returns CDR1 SGHTA and CDR2 FQGNSA. CDR3 length: 16 residues. V lost 3 bases to trimming and J lost 1 base; unmatched junction nucleotides: 3. Here the CDR3 DNA reads TGTGCCAGCAGCTTGACTAGCGGGGGGTTATCCTACGAGCAGTACTTC. Translating it yields CASSLTSGGLSYEQYF.

The V gene is TRBV9, the J gene TRBJ2-7; D is tentatively TRBD1 or TRBD2 (5 bases each). V lost 4 bases, J lost 0 bases, and 17 bases lay in between. The CDR3 runs 16 residues. Germline lookup yields CDR1 SGDLS and CDR2 YYNGEE. The CDR3, as DNA: TGTGCCAGCAGCCCGACAGAGGGTCGAGCCTCCTACGAGCAGTACTTC. Amino acids: CASSPTEGRASYEQYF.

J is TRBJ1-2 and V is TRBV29-1, with TRBD1 matching 8 bases. CDR1 SQVTM and CDR2 ANQGSEA come from the germline V gene. V was clipped by 4 bases and J by 3 bases; unmatched bases: 7. The CDR3 contains 14 residues. Here the CDR3 reads CSVGVGQEDYGYTF. DNA for the CDR3: TGCAGCGTTGGGGTGGGACAGGAGGACTATGGCTACACCTTC.

This clonotype was picked up a small number of times. This sequence joins TRBV28 and TRBJ2-7; 9 positions match TRBD2. The CDR3 runs to 16 residues. Germline trimming cut 2 bases from V and 2 bases from J; bases unmatched to any gene: 7. The V gene's germline CDR1 is MDHEN and CDR2 SYDVKM. DNA of the CDR3: TGTGCCAGCAGTTTAATGTTAACTAGCGGGCCCTACGAGCAGTACTTC. Its translation is CASSLMLTSGPYEQYF.

About this clonotype: It may be a read error: a sequence one base away is much more abundant. The chain uses TRBV6-1 and TRBJ1-4, with unresolved D. The V end was cut by 10 bases, the J end by 4 bases, with 22 bases between. CDR1 is MNHNS, CDR2 SASEGT, per germline. The CDR3 spans 16 residues. The CDR3 region is CAINSPARGFNEKLFF. The DNA of the CDR3 is TGTGCCATCAACTCGCCGGCTCGGGGATTTAATGAAAAACTGTTTTTT.

In this sample, this clonotype turned up a few times. The V and J genes are TRBV5-6 and TRBJ2-1, with D hard to call. Trimming removed 6 bases from V and 4 bases from J, with 14 bases in between. The CDR3 runs to 14 residues. CDR1 and CDR2 (germline): SGHDT, YYEEEE. The CDR3 is CASKWGPTYNEQFF. The CDR3 nucleotides are TGTGCCAGCAAGTGGGGTCCTACTTACAATGAGCAGTTCTTC.

In its sample, this clonotype was seen many times. The rearrangement uses TRBV12-3 or TRBV12-4 and TRBJ1-2; D is unclear. V was pared by 7 bases and J by 3 bases, with 21 bases between. The CDR3 consists of 16 residues. CDR3 region: CASTPAGSQTHYGYTF. The CDR3 DNA reads TGTGCCAGCACCCCCGCGGGCTCTCAAACTCACTATGGCTACACCTTC.

This chain connects TRBV6-4 to TRBJ1-1; D is uncertain. The CDR3 totals 14 residues. Germline V gene data show CDR1 as MRHNA and CDR2 as SNTAGT. Trimming cost V 4 bases and J 5 bases, with 14 bases left between them. CDR3 region: CASSASLERTEAFF. As DNA, the CDR3 is TGTGCCAGCAGTGCGTCTTTGGAGAGAACTGAAGCTTTCTTT.

This clonotype was observed a few times. The CDR3 sequence is CASSPFSSTDTQYF. CDR3 in DNA: TGTGCCAGCAGCCCCTTTTCTAGCACAGATACGCAGTATTTT. The chain combines TRBV27 with TRBJ2-3, with no clear D. Germline V gene sequence: CDR1 MNHEY, CDR2 SMNVEV (reference sequence). The V gene lost 6 bases and the J gene lost 0 bases, with 10 bases spanning the gap. The CDR3 length is 14 residues.

This clonotype came up many times. The chain recombines TRBV11-2 with TRBJ2-7; TRBD1 aligns across 10 bases. Trimming at V came to 5 bases and at J to 4 bases, leaving 5 bases not matched to a gene. The length of the CDR3 is 14 residues. CDR1 and CDR2 (germline): SGHAT, FQNNGV. CDR3 protein: CASSPGTGDYEQYF. The DNA of the CDR3 is TGTGCCAGCAGCCCTGGGACAGGGGATTACGAGCAGTACTTC.

V and J are TRBV29-1 and TRBJ1-2; TRBD1 matches at 7 bases. V trimming: 6 bases; J trimming: 4 bases; junction bases outside the gene matches: 14. This CDR3 contains 15 residues. Germline lookup yields CDR1 SQVTM and CDR2 ANQGSEA. The CDR3 sequence is CSVAKEATGVYGYTF. CDR3 nucleotide sequence: TGCAGCGTAGCAAAAGAAGCAACAGGGGTCTATGGCTACACCTTC. The full variable domain, completed using reference TRBV29-1 and TRBJ1-2, is SAVISQKPSRDICQRGTSLTIQCQVDSQVTMMFWYRQQPGQSLTLIATANQGSEATYESGFVIDKFPISRPNLTFSTLTVSNMSPEDSSIYLCSVAKEATGVYGYTFGSGTRLTVV.

V and J are TRBV7-9 and TRBJ2-1; D uncertain. This CDR3 is built from 13 residues. Germline assignment: CDR1 SEHNR and CDR2 FQNEAQ (reference sequence). V was trimmed by 3 bases and J by 10 bases, leaving 13 bases between them. The CDR3 coding sequence is TGTGCCAGCAGCTTCTCCGGATTCGAGGAGCAGTTCTTC. It encodes CASSFSGFEEQFF.

This clonotype was observed a few times. The chain is built from TRBV28 and TRBJ2-2, with D perhaps TRBD1 or TRBD2 (5 bases each). The CDR3 loop spans 15 amino acids. The germline gives CDR1 MDHEN, CDR2 SYDVKM. Trimming removed 7 bases at V and 4 bases at J, with 16 bases between. CDR3 in amino acids: CASNEVGTFTGELFF. The CDR3 DNA is TGTGCCAGCAATGAGGTGGGGACCTTCACCGGGGAGCTGTTTTTT.

This clonotype was seen repeatedly, ten times or more. The rearrangement uses TRBV28 and TRBJ2-7, with D perhaps TRBD1 (5 bases). Germline V gene data show CDR1 as MDHEN and CDR2 as SYDVKM. The CDR3 spans 12 residues. The V and J ends lost 3 bases and 4 bases respectively, with 7 bases between them. The CDR3: CASSFPGYEQYF. CDR3 DNA sequence: TGTGCCAGCAGTTTTCCAGGGTACGAGCAGTACTTC.

This clonotype was recorded at least ten times. The CDR3 sequence is CASSSSVMGVEAFF. CDR3 nucleotide sequence: TGTGCCAGCAGTTCCTCGGTTATGGGGGTTGAAGCTTTCTTT. This chain uses TRBV6-6 with TRBJ1-1; TRBD1 is a possible D gene (5 bases). V was clipped by 4 bases and J by 7 bases, with 16 bases between them. There are 14 residues in the CDR3. Germline CDR1 MNHNY, CDR2 SVGAGI (reference sequence).